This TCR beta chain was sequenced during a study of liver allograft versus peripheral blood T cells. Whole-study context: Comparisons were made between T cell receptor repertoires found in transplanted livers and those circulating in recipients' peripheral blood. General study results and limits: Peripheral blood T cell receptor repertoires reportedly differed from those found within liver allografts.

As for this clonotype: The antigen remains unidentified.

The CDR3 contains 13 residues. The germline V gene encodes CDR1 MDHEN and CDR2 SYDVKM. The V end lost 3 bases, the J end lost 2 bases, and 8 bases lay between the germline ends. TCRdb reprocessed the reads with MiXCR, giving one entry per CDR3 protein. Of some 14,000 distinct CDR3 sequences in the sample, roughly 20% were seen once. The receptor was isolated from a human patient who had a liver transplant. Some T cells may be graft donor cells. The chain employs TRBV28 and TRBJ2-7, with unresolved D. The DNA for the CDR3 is TGTGCCAGCAGTTTGTCATTGACCTACGAGCAGTACTTC. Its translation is CASSLSLTYEQYF.